The 24 T cell receptor beta chains below all came from one sample that was sequenced in a study of human T cells and chemical hapten exposure. In TCRdb, the RACE reads were re-called with MiXCR into one record per CDR3 protein. Of 100,000 to 150,000 distinct CDR3 sequences in the sample, approximately 10% were seen once. Documented time point: healthy volunteer bleed at 2 weeks. Before extraction, the whole blood was not fractionated, and total RNA was taken from it. The sequencing sample was made of whole blood. These receptors were obtained from a male donor in good health. Some clones in this sample may be carry-over from other donors' samples.

This clonotype has more than one count but fewer than ten. The chain joins TRBV29-1 to TRBJ1-2, with D tentatively TRBD1 (6 bases). CDR3 length: 11 residues. The germline V gene has CDR1 SQVTM and CDR2 ANQGSEA. The V end was cut by 5 bases, the J end by 6 bases, with 10 bases between. This chain's CDR3 is CSVQQGNGYTF. In nucleotides, the CDR3 is TGCAGCGTTCAACAGGGAAATGGCTACACCTTC.

This clonotype was detected ten times or more. The J gene is TRBJ2-7, the V gene TRBV29-1, with 10 bases identical to TRBD1. Germline V gene lookup returns CDR1 SQVTM and CDR2 ANQGSEA. The CDR3 has 14 residues. The ends lost 6 bases at V and 1 base at J; junction bases unmatched: 6. CDR3: CSVTGTGDSYEQYF. The CDR3 DNA follows: TGCAGCGTGACCGGGACAGGGGATTCCTACGAGCAGTACTTC.

V usage is TRBV29-1 and J usage is TRBJ2-1; D may be TRBD2 (7 bases). In germline, CDR1 is SQVTM, CDR2 ANQGSEA. Trimming shortened V by 5 bases and J by 8 bases, and 19 bases separated the two germline ends. The CDR3 is 14 residues long. CDR3 in amino acids: CSVSLGGAIDEQFF. The CDR3 DNA sequence: TGCAGCGTTTCCTTAGGGGGGGCCATAGATGAGCAGTTCTTC.

This clonotype was found a few times. The chain has TRBV11-2 and TRBJ2-1, with TRBD2 identical over 8 bases. With 5 bases clipped from V and 6 bases from J, the junction kept 12 bases outside the gene matches. The CDR3 covers 16 residues. The germline gives CDR1 SGHAT, CDR2 FQNNGV. Written as DNA, the CDR3 is TGTGCCAGCAGCATCGACCCCGGACTAGCTGTCAATGAGCAGTTCTTC. This codes for CASSIDPGLAVNEQFF.

This clonotype has a count of ten or more. The chain joins TRBV4-2 to TRBJ1-6, with TRBD1 matching over 9 bases. From germline, CDR1 is LGHNA and CDR2 YNFKEQ. The CDR3 has 15 amino acids. V shed 2 bases and J 10 bases; nucleotides not matched to a gene: 6. CDR3 loop: CASSQIGTGKSPLHF. DNA of the CDR3: TGTGCCAGCAGCCAAATAGGGACAGGGAAATCACCCCTCCACTTT.

In this sample, this clonotype turned up many times. The chain recombines TRBV28 with TRBJ2-1, with D possibly TRBD2 on 7 matching bases. Trimming left V 1 base short and J 7 bases short, with 17 bases between. The CDR3 has 16 residues. Germline CDR1 and CDR2: MDHEN and SYDVKM. The CDR3 sequence: CASSLFRPGRGNEQFF. The CDR3 region has the DNA TGTGCCAGCAGTTTATTCCGACCGGGGAGGGGGAATGAGCAGTTCTTC.

In its sample, this clonotype was seen many times. The chain couples TRBV12-3 or TRBV12-4 to TRBJ1-5; D is unresolved. Trimming took 0 bases from V and 0 from J, leaving 6 bases between them. This CDR3 has 15 residues. The CDR3 DNA sequence: TGTGCCAGCAGTTTAGCTTGGGATAGCAATCAGCCCCAGCATTTT. Protein product: CASSLAWDSNQPQHF.

This clonotype was counted many times. This chain uses TRBV15 with TRBJ2-3; 7 bases are shared with TRBD2. The CDR3 runs to 16 residues. Germline lookup yields CDR1 LNHNV and CDR2 YYDKDF (reference sequence). J lost 1 base, V lost 2 bases, and 6 bases had no gene match. The CDR3 DNA reads TGTGCCACCAGCAGATCCTTAGCGGGCCGCACAGATACGCAGTATTTT. Translated, it gives CATSRSLAGRTDTQYF.

There are a few counts of this clonotype. V usage is TRBV7-9 and J usage is TRBJ2-7, with a possible D match to TRBD1 (7 bases). Germline values: CDR1 SEHNR, CDR2 FQNEAQ (reference sequence). The ends were cut back, 5 bases at V and 0 bases at J, with 11 bases in the middle. This CDR3 spans 14 amino acids. The CDR3 reads CASSPGDSSYEQYF. The CDR3 nucleotides are TGTGCCAGCAGCCCGGGGGACAGCTCCTACGAGCAGTACTTC.

The gene calls are TRBV14 and TRBJ1-1; D might be TRBD1 (5 bases). Germline assignment: CDR1 SGHDN and CDR2 FVKESK. The CDR3 sequence is 16 residues long. With 4 bases removed from V and 4 bases from J, the gap between germline ends came to 19 bases. The chain's CDR3 is CASSLLLTGDGTEAFF. The CDR3 coding sequence is TGTGCCAGCAGCCTACTCCTCACAGGTGATGGCACTGAAGCTTTCTTT.

The chain joins TRBV4-3 to TRBJ1-2; 9 bases are shared with TRBD1. J was trimmed by 0 bases and V by 4 bases; bases with no gene match: 9. CDR1 LGHNA and CDR2 YSLEER come from the germline V gene. This CDR3 spans 17 amino acids. As DNA, the CDR3 is TGCGCCAGCAGCCCCTTAATAACAGGGGGCACTAACTATGGCTACACCTTC. It specifies CASSPLITGGTNYGYTF.

This clonotype was recorded many times. The V gene is TRBV9, the J gene TRBJ2-3; D is perhaps TRBD1 (6 bases). Trimming stripped 3 bases from V and 5 bases from J, with 7 bases between. CDR1 SGDLS and CDR2 YYNGEE come from the germline V gene. The CDR3 is made up of 12 amino acids. CDR3 amino acids: CASSDRVDTQYF. Here the CDR3 DNA reads TGTGCCAGCAGCGACAGGGTAGATACGCAGTATTTT. The full variable domain, in which reference TRBV9 and TRBJ2-3 provide the parts outside the CDR3, is DSGVTQTPKHLITATGQRVTLRCSPRSGDLSVYWYQQSLDQGLQFLIQYYNGEERAKGNILERFSAQQFPDLHSELNLSSLELGDSALYFCASSDRVDTQYFGPGTRLTVL.

CDR3 loop: CAWSVGAGQPQHF. The CDR3 DNA reads TGTGCCTGGAGTGTAGGAGCAGGACAGCCCCAGCATTTT. This rearrangement joins TRBV30 to TRBJ1-5; no clear D gene. The V gene lost 0 bases and the J gene lost 7 bases, with 10 bases spanning the gap. There are 13 residues in the CDR3. Germline lookup yields CDR1 GTSNPN and CDR2 SVGIG (reference sequence).

The chain couples TRBV3-1 to TRBJ2-1; 9 bases agree with TRBD2. Losses at the gene ends were 6 bases for V and 5 bases for J; bases not matched to a gene: 8. The length of the CDR3 is 15 residues. Per the germline V gene, CDR1 is LGHDT and CDR2 is YNNKEL (reference sequence). CDR3 DNA: TGTGCCAGCAGTCTGACTAGCGGACCAAACAATGAGCAGTTCTTC. Its translation: CASSLTSGPNNEQFF.

The sample holds a few counts of this clonotype. CDR3: CSARDLKGSQPQHF. DNA for the CDR3: TGCAGTGCTAGAGATTTGAAGGGGTCACAGCCCCAGCATTTT. This chain joins TRBV20-1 and TRBJ1-5; possible D gene TRBD1, 5 bases. CDR1 and CDR2 (germline): DFQATT, SNEGSKA (reference sequence). The ends were cut back, 0 bases at V and 7 bases at J, with 13 bases in the middle. This CDR3 has 14 amino acids.

This clonotype showed up many times. The V and J genes are TRBV2 and TRBJ2-1, with D perhaps TRBD1 (5 bases). CDR1 SNHLY and CDR2 FYNNEI come from the germline V gene. V was pared by 3 bases and J by 6 bases, with 12 bases between. The CDR3 loop spans 14 amino acids. CDR3 amino acids: CASSDFYRPNEQFF. CDR3 coding DNA: TGTGCCAGCAGTGACTTTTACAGGCCCAATGAGCAGTTCTTC.

In its sample, this clonotype was seen a few times. J is TRBJ1-3 and V is TRBV12-3 or TRBV12-4; D gene uncertain. Between the trimmed V and J ends, which lost 6 bases and 0 bases, there was a span of 21 bases. This CDR3 contains 18 residues. The CDR3 spells CASRNSTVPGPSGNTIYF. The CDR3 nucleotides are TGTGCCAGCAGGAACTCGACCGTGCCCGGGCCCTCTGGAAACACCATATATTTT.

This clonotype was found many times. This chain connects TRBV29-1 to TRBJ1-2; 9 bases align to TRBD1. After removal of 7 bases from V and 2 bases from J, the junction contained 11 bases not matched to a gene. This CDR3 is built from 15 residues. Germline lookup yields CDR1 SQVTM and CDR2 ANQGSEA. The CDR3 nucleotides read TGCAGCGCCGACTTCGGGGGACAGGGCAACTATGGCTACACCTTC. Translated: CSADFGGQGNYGYTF.

This clonotype was found a few times. The chain couples TRBV20-1 to TRBJ2-5; 8 positions match TRBD2. V was pared by 1 base and J by 4 bases, with 5 bases of the junction left unmatched. Germline V gene data show CDR1 as DFQATT and CDR2 as SNEGSKA (reference sequence). The CDR3 contains 14 residues. In nucleotides, the CDR3 is TGCAGTGCTAGAGGAGCGGGAGAACTAGAGACCCAGTACTTC. Encoded protein: CSARGAGELETQYF.

The rearrangement uses TRBV6-5 and TRBJ1-5; 11 positions match TRBD1. J lost 7 bases, V lost 6 bases, and 11 bases had no gene match. The CDR3 covers 16 residues. Germline V gives CDR1 MNHEY, CDR2 SVGAGI. CDR3 coding DNA: TGTGCCAGCAGCCCAGGGCGGACAGGGGGCCTGCAGCCCCAGCATTTT. Translating gives CASSPGRTGGLQPQHF.

In its sample, this clonotype was seen many times. The chain couples TRBV6-1 to TRBJ2-1; no reliable D call. V shed 4 bases and J shed 4 bases, with 5 bases lying between them. CDR1 is MNHNS, CDR2 SASEGT, per germline. The CDR3 has 12 amino acids. CDR3 in DNA: TGTGCCAGCAGTGCCATTTACAATGAGCAGTTCTTC. It translates to CASSAIYNEQFF.

This chain connects TRBV6-5 to TRBJ2-7, with 7 bases fitting TRBD1. This CDR3 is 14 amino acids long. V trimming: 6 bases; J trimming: 2 bases; junction bases outside the gene matches: 7. The germline CDR1 and CDR2 sequences are MNHEY and SVGAGI. CDR3 nucleotides: TGTGCCAGCAGCCTTGGGACAGCAGCCTACGAGCAGTACTTC. Its translation is CASSLGTAAYEQYF.

In its sample, this clonotype was seen a few times. The chain links TRBV15 to TRBJ2-5; 12 positions match TRBD2. The CDR3 sequence is 16 residues long. The V and J ends lost 3 bases and 4 bases, in that order; junction bases with no gene match: 6. Looked up from germline, CDR1 is LNHNV and CDR2 is YYDKDF (reference sequence). CDR3 sequence reads: CATSSGTSGLIETQYF. The CDR3 nucleotides are TGTGCCACCAGCAGCGGGACTAGCGGGCTGATAGAGACCCAGTACTTC.

The DNA for the CDR3 is TGTGCCAGCCCCGGGACAGGGGACTCACCCCTCCACTTT. It translates to CASPGTGDSPLHF. The chain combines TRBV2 with TRBJ1-6; TRBD1 aligns across 10 bases. From germline, CDR1 is SNHLY and CDR2 FYNNEI. The CDR3 length is 13 residues. The junction had 5 bases not matched to a gene; V was cut back by 8 bases and J by 10 bases. Together with reference TRBV2 and TRBJ1-6, the CDR3 gives the full variable domain: EPEVTQTPSHQVTQMGQEVILRCVPISNHLYFYWYRQILGQKVEFLVSFYNNEISEKSEIFDDQFSVERPDGSNFTLKIRSTKLEDSAMYFCASPGTGDSPLHFGNGTRLTVT.